This T cell receptor (beta chain) was retrieved from a study of shared T cell receptors in the human thymus. Libraries were prepared by immunoSEQ multiplex PCR; TCRdb keeps only in-frame clonotypes and omits some of them. This table holds 700,000 or so clones, approximately 85% found once. This clone was detected only a few times. Trimming cost V 1 base and J 0 bases; bases outside gene matches: 21. The germline V gene encodes CDR1 MNHNS and CDR2 SASEGT. This CDR3 is 23 amino acids long. Another study also made use of these data, one on human thymus T cells.

The receptor's source is a girl less than two years old with a congenital heart defect. The sequencing sample was made of thymocytes. This chain links TRBV6-1 with TRBJ1-5, with TRBD1 matching over 10 bases. In nucleotides, the CDR3 is TGTGCCAGCAGTGAAGTGGGAGACAGGGGGCGATTCCCGACACCCGATAGCAATCAGCCCCAGCATTTT. It specifies CASSEVGDRGRFPTPDSNQPQHF.